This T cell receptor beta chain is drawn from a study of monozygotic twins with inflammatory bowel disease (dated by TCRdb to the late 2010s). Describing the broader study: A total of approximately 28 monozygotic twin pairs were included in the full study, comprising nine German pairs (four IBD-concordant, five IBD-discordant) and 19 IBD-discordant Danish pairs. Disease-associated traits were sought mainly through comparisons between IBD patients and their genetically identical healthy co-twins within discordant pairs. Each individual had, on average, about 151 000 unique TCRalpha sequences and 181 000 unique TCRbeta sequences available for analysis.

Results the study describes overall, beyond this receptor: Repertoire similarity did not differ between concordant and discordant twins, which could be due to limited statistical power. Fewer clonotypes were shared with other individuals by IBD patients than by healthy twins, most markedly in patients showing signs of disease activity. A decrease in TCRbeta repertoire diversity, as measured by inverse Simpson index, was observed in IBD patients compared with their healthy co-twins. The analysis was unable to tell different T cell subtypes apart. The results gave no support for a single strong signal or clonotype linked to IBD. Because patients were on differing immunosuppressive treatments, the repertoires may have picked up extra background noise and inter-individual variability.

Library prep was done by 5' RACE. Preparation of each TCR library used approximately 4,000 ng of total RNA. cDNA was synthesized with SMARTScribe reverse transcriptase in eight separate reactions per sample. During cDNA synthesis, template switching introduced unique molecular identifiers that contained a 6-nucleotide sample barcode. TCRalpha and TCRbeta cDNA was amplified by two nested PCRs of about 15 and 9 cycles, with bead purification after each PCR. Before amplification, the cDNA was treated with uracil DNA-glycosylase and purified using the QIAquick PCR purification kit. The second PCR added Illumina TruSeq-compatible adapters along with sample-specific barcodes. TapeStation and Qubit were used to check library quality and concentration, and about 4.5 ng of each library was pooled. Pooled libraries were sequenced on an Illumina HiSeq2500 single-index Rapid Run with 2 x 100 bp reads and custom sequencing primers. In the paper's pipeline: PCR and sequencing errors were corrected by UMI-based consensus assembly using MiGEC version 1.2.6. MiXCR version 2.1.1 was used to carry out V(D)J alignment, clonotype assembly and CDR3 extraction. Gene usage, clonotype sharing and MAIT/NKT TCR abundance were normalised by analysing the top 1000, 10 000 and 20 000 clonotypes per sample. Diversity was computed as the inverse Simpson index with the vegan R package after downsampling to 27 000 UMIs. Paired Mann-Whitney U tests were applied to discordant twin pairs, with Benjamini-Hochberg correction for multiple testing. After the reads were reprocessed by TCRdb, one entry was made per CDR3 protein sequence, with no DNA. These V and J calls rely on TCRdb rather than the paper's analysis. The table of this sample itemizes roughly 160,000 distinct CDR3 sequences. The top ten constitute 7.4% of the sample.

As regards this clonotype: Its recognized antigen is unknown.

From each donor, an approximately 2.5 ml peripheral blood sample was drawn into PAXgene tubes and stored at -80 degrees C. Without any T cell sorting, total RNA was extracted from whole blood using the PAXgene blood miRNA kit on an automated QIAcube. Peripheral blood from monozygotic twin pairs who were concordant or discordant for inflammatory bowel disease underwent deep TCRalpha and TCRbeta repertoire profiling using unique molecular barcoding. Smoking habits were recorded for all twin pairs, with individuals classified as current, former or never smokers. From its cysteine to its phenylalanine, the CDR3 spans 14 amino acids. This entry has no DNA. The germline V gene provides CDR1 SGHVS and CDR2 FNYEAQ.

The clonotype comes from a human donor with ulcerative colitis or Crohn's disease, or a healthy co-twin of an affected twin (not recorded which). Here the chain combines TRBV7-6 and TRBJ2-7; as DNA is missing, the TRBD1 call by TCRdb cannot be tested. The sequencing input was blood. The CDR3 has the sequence CASSPATGNYEQYF.